This T cell receptor (beta chain) was obtained from a study of T cell therapy after organ transplantation. The repertoire was sequenced with immunoSEQ multiplex PCR; TCRdb's copy has only in-frame clones and lacks some. The table has over 2,000 clones, under 95% seen once. These patients had received solid-organ transplants and had drug-resistant or recurrent cytomegalovirus. Of note for this clone: What it recognizes is unknown.

The source was CD8+ T cells from blood, collected before autologous CMV-specific T cell therapy. The clonotype was recovered from a human patient who had received a solid organ transplant and had CMV disease.

The CDR3: CASQGQPNEKLFF. The CDR3 nucleotides read TGTGCCAGCCAGGGACAGCCCAATGAAAAACTGTTTTTT. The chain employs TRBV2 and TRBJ1-4; 7 bases are shared with TRBD1. The germline V gene encodes CDR1 SNHLY and CDR2 FYNNEI. The CDR3 is 13 amino acids. The ends lost 8 bases at V and 5 bases at J; junction bases unmatched: 5.